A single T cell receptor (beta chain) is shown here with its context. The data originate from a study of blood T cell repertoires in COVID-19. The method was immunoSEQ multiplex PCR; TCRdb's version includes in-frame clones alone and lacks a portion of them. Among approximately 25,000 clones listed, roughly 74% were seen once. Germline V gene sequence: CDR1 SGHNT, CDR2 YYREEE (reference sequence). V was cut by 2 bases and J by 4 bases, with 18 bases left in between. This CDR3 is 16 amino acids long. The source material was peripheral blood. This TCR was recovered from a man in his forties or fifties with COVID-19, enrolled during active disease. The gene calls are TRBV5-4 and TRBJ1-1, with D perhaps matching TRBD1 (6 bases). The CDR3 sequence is CASSFPGESLGTEAFF. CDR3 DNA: TGTGCCAGCAGCTTTCCAGGGGAGTCCTTGGGCACTGAAGCTTTCTTT. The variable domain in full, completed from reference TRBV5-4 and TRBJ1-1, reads ETGVTQSPTHLIKTRGQQVTLRCSSQSGHNTVSWYQQALGQGPQFIFQYYREEENGRGNFPPRFSGLQFPNYSSELNVNALELDDSALYLCASSFPGESLGTEAFFGQGTRLTVV.